The clone carrying this T cell receptor (beta chain) was detected a few times. Its antigen is as yet unknown. Stated treatment: randomized to nivolumab then ipilimumab (arm A) or the reverse (arm B). DNA-damaging chemotherapy had not been given to any patient beforehand. The CDR3 contains 17 residues. Germline CDR1 and CDR2: GTSNPN and SVGIG (reference sequence). The ends were cut back, 4 bases at V and 1 base at J, with 22 bases in the middle. Clones were sequenced by immunoSEQ multiplex PCR, and TCRdb holds only the in-frame ones, with some missing. Of 3,400 or so clones listed, 20% to 25% are singletons. The data are from a study of sequential checkpoint blockade in melanoma. Study at large: Randomization was 1:1 between first-line nivolumab→ipilimumab and ipilimumab→nivolumab. Matched biopsies came pretreatment and at week 13 for some 22 patients. Overall study findings and caveats: In arm A, pretreatment tumor clonality was associated with response.

The clonotype originates from a human patient with melanoma. Some clones in this sample may be carry-over from other donors' samples. The chain carries TRBV30 and TRBJ1-1; D perhaps matches TRBD1 (6 bases). Specimen: tumor tissue (inferred from file names), collected from a patient given nivolumab and ipilimumab in sequence. In DNA, the CDR3 is TGTGCCTGGATTACACCGGGCGGAGGGGGGGGGAACACTGAAGCTTTCTTT. The encoded protein is CAWITPGGGGGNTEAFF.